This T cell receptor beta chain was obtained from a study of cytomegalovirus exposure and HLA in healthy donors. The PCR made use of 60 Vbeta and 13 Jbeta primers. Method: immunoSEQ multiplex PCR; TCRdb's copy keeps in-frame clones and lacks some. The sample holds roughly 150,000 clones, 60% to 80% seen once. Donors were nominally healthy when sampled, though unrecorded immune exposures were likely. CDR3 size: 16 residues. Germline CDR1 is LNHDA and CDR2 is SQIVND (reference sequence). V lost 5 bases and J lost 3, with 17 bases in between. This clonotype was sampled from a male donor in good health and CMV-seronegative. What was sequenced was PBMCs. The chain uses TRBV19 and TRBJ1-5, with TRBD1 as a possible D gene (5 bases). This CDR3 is CASSPQGFYNNQPQHF. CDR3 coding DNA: TGTGCCAGTAGTCCTCAGGGATTTTATAACAATCAGCCCCAGCATTTT.